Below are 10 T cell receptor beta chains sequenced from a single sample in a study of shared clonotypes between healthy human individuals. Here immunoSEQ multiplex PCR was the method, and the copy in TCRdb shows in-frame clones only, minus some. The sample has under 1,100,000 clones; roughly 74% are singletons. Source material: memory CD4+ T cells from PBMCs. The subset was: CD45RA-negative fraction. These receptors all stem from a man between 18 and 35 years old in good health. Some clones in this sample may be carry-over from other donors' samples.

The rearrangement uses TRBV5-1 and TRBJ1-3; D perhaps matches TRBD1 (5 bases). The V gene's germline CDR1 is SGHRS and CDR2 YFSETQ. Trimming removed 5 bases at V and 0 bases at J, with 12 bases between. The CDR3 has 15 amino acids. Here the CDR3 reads CASSSGRSSGNTIYF. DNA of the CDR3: TGCGCCAGCAGTTCGGGACGGAGCTCTGGAAACACCATATATTTT.

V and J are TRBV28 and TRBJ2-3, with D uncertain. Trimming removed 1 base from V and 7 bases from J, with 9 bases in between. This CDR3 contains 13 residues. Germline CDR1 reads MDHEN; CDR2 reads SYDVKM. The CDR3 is CASSLFGLNTQYF. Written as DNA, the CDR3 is TGTGCCAGCAGTTTATTTGGGTTGAATACGCAGTATTTT. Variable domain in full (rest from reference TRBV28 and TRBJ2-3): DVKVTQSSRYLVKRTGEKVFLECVQDMDHENMFWYRQDPGLGLRLIYFSYDVKMKEKGDIPEGYSVSREKKERFSLILESASTNQTSMYLCASSLFGLNTQYFGPGTRLTVL.

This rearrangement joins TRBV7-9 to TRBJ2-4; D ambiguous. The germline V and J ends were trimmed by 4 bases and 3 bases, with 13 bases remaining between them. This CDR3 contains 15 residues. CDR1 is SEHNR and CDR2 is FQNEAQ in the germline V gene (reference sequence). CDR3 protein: CASSSYQTGKNIQYF. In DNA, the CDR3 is TGTGCCAGCAGCTCGTATCAGACTGGCAAAAACATTCAGTACTTC.

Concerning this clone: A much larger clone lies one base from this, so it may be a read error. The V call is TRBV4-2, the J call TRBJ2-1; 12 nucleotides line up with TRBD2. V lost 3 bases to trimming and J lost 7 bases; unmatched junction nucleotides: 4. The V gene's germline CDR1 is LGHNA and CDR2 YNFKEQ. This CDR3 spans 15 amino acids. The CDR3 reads CASSQTSGSWNEQFF. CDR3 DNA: TGTGCCAGCAGCCAGACTAGCGGGAGTTGGAATGAGCAGTTCTTC.

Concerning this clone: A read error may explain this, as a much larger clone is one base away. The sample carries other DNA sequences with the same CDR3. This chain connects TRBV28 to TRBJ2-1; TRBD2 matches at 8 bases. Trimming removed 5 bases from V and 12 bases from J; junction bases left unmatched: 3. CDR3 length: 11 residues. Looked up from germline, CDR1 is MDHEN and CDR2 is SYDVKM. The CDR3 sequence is CASSQGTRQFF. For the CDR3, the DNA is TGTGCCAGCAGTCAAGGGACTAGGCAGTTCTTC.

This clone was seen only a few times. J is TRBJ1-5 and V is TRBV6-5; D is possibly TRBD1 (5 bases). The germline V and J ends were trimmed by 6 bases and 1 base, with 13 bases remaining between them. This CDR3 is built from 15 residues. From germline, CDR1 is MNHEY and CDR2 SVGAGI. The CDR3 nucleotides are TGTGCCAGCAGGAAGACAGCTAGAAGCAATCAGCCCCAGCATTTT. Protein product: CASRKTARSNQPQHF.

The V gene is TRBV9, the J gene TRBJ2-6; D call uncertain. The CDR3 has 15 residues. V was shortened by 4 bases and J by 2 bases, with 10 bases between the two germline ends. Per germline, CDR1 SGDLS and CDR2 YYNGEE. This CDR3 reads CASSPELTGANVLTF. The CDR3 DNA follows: TGTGCCAGCAGCCCCGAACTAACTGGGGCCAACGTCCTGACTTTC.

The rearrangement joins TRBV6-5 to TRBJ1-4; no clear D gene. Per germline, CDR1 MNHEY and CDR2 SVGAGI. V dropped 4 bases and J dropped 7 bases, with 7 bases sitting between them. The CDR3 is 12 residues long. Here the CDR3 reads CASSWSREKLFF. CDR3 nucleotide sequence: TGTGCCAGCAGTTGGTCTCGTGAAAAACTGTTTTTT.

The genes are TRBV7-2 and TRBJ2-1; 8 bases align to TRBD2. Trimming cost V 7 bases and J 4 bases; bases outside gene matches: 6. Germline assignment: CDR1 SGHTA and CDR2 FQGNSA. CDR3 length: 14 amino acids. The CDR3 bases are TGTGCCAGCACCAAACCGGGGGGGTACAATGAGCAGTTCTTC. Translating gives CASTKPGGYNEQFF.

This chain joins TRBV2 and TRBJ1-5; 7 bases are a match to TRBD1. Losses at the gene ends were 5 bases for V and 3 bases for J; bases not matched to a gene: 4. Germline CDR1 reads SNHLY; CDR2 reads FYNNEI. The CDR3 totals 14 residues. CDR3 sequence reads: CASSWTGNNQPQHF. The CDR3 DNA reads TGTGCCAGCAGTTGGACAGGAAACAATCAGCCCCAGCATTTT.